This T cell receptor (beta chain) is drawn from a study of blood T cell repertoires in COVID-19. On the study more broadly: Sources were T cells, B-cell-depleted T cells, or PBMCs; the material itself was cDNA or gDNA.

Original processing methods: Reference gene primer amplification yielded estimated nucleated cell counts. The protocol was immunoSEQ multiplex PCR, while the TCRdb copy is restricted to in-frame clones and leaves out a portion. The V and J calls and clone size come from that table; D and trimming were worked out from the DNA. The sample shows about 160,000 clones, over 85% of them seen only once. Sample: peripheral blood. The source of this sequence is a man aged 60 to 69 with active or convalescent COVID-19.

CDR3 in DNA: TGTGCCAGCTCACCCAGGACAGGGTCCACTGAAGCTTTCTTT. This encodes CASSPRTGSTEAFF. The chain couples TRBV18 to TRBJ1-1; 8 positions match TRBD1. The CDR3 is made up of 14 amino acids. V was pared by 3 bases and J by 4 bases, with 4 bases of the junction left unmatched. Germline values: CDR1 KGHSH, CDR2 LQKENI.